This entry lists 15 T cell receptor beta chains sequenced from one sample in a study of T cell changes during pregnancy in multiple sclerosis. The table came from immunoSEQ multiplex PCR; TCRdb's copy has only in-frame clones and leaves some out. The repertoire consists of some 39,000 clones, with roughly 88% occurring once and the leading ten covering approximately 4%. Sequencing was performed on CD8+ T cells from peripheral blood mononuclear cells, taken in the first trimester of pregnancy. These receptors came from a female donor with multiple sclerosis, enrolled in a pregnancy study.

The rearrangement uses TRBV6-5 and TRBJ1-1; no definite D call. The CDR3 is made up of 14 amino acids. Looked up from germline, CDR1 is MNHEY and CDR2 is SVGAGI. Deletions cut 7 bases from V and 5 bases from J, with 17 bases between. CDR3 DNA sequence: TGTGCCAGCACCACCCCGGGAGCGGGTACTGAAGCTTTCTTT. Translating gives CASTTPGAGTEAFF.

This clone appeared a few times. This chain connects TRBV7-2 to TRBJ1-3, with 7 bases fitting TRBD1. The V gene end was trimmed by 4 bases and the J gene end by 4 bases; junction bases not matched to a gene: 10. This CDR3 contains 16 residues. Germline CDR1 reads SGHTA; CDR2 reads FQGNSA. CDR3 in DNA: TGTGCCAGCAGCTACCCGGGACAGCCCATCGGAAACACCATATATTTT. Its protein product is CASSYPGQPIGNTIYF.

The rearrangement uses TRBV18 and TRBJ2-3; 8 bases align to TRBD2. This CDR3 is built from 17 residues. Trimming removed 4 bases from V and 2 bases from J; junction bases left unmatched: 11. Germline V gene data show CDR1 as KGHSH and CDR2 as LQKENI. CDR3 protein: CASSHGIAGTSTDTQYF. CDR3 bases: TGTGCCAGCTCACACGGGATAGCGGGGACCTCCACAGATACGCAGTATTTT. The whole variable domain, remainder taken from reference TRBV18 and TRBJ2-3, is NAGVMQNPRHLVRRRGQEARLRCSPMKGHSHVYWYRQLPEEGLKFMVYLQKENIIDESGMPKERFSAEFPKEGPSILRIQQVVRGDSAAYFCASSHGIAGTSTDTQYFGPGTRLTVL.

The V and J genes are TRBV12-5 and TRBJ1-1; 7 positions agree with TRBD1. Germline V gene sequence: CDR1 LGHNT, CDR2 FRNRAP. V gave up 4 bases and J gave up 0 bases; unmatched junction bases: 14. The CDR3 consists of 18 residues. In nucleotides, the CDR3 is TGTGCTAGTGGTTCACTGACAGGGTTAGGAATTATGAACACTGAAGCTTTCTTT. Amino acids: CASGSLTGLGIMNTEAFF.

This clone was seen just once. The CDR3 region has the DNA TGTGCCAGCAGCGCCGGGGGGGAACAGATCTATGGCTACACCTTC. Translating it yields CASSAGGEQIYGYTF. This chain connects TRBV9 to TRBJ1-2; tentative D call: TRBD1 (5 bases). V dropped 3 bases and J dropped 4 bases, with 16 bases sitting between them. Germline values: CDR1 SGDLS, CDR2 YYNGEE. This CDR3 is built from 15 residues.

The gene calls are TRBV4-3 and TRBJ1-4, with D perhaps matching TRBD1 (5 bases). The V end was cut by 0 bases, the J end by 8 bases, with 13 bases between. Germline-derived CDR1 and CDR2 are LGHNA and YSLEER. The CDR3 is made up of 15 amino acids. The chain's CDR3 is CASSQEPGLDEKLFF. The CDR3 bases are TGCGCCAGCAGCCAAGAGCCAGGGCTAGACGAAAAACTGTTTTTT.

In DNA form, the CDR3 reads TGTGCCAGCAGCTTATATCCGGGTAACGGTGGGGCCAACGTCCTGACTTTC. Translating gives CASSLYPGNGGANVLTF. The chain combines TRBV7-3 with TRBJ2-6; D call uncertain. This CDR3 has 17 amino acids. Germline V gene sequence: CDR1 SGHTA, CDR2 FQGTGA. Deletions cut 2 bases from V and 3 bases from J, with 14 bases between.

The rearrangement uses TRBV13 and TRBJ2-7, with TRBD2 identical over 10 bases. Germline V gene lookup returns CDR1 PRHDT and CDR2 FYEKMQ (reference sequence). This CDR3 contains 16 residues. After removal of 4 bases from V and 3 bases from J, the junction contained 9 bases not matched to a gene. The CDR3 DNA follows: TGTGCCAGCAGCTCTAGGGTCCGGACTAGCGGCTACGAGCAGTACTTC. Protein product: CASSSRVRTSGYEQYF.

The chain recombines TRBV7-9 with TRBJ2-1; D is ambiguous. The CDR3 sequence is 13 residues long. Trimming took 1 base from V and 9 from J, leaving 10 bases between them. From germline, CDR1 is SEHNR and CDR2 FQNEAQ (reference sequence). The CDR3 loop reads CASSLDPLSEQFF. CDR3 in DNA: TGTGCCAGCAGCTTAGACCCCCTCAGTGAGCAGTTCTTC.

The chain recombines TRBV29-1 with TRBJ1-1; no clear D. Germline CDR1 is SQVTM and CDR2 is ANQGSEA. The V end lost 5 bases, the J end lost 3 bases, and 10 bases lay between the germline ends. The CDR3 spans 12 residues. CDR3 nucleotides: TGCAGCGTTTCAAGCACGGACACTGAAGCTTTCTTT. This codes for CSVSSTDTEAFF.

This chain joins TRBV6-6 and TRBJ2-5, with 8 positions matching TRBD2. The junction had 11 bases not matched to a gene; V was cut back by 7 bases and J by 4 bases. Germline V gene lookup returns CDR1 MNHNY and CDR2 SVGAGI (reference sequence). The CDR3 loop spans 15 amino acids. The CDR3 here is CASIGGGPTGETQYF. Here the CDR3 DNA reads TGTGCCAGCATTGGCGGGGGGCCCACAGGAGAGACCCAGTACTTC.

The sample holds one count of this clone. CDR3 DNA sequence: TGTGCCAGCAGCTTGCTGCGGGGTCTCTCTGGAAACACCATATATTTT. It specifies CASSLLRGLSGNTIYF. The chain joins TRBV5-5 to TRBJ1-3; D not resolved. There are 16 residues in the CDR3. Germline V gene lookup returns CDR1 SGHKS and CDR2 YYEKEE (reference sequence). Trimming took off 1 base at V and 0 bases at J, with 11 bases between the two ends.

The chain is built from TRBV11-2 and TRBJ2-4; 8 bases are a match to TRBD1. This CDR3 contains 13 residues. V dropped 5 bases and J dropped 8; count of bases not matched to a gene: 5. Per germline, CDR1 SGHAT and CDR2 FQNNGV. This CDR3 reads CASSRGTGDIQYF. The CDR3 DNA reads TGTGCCAGCAGCAGGGGGACAGGAGACATTCAGTACTTC.

This clone was recorded only once. The rearrangement uses TRBV4-1 and TRBJ2-7, with 10 bases fitting TRBD2. CDR3 length equals 15 residues. V lost 5 bases and J lost 5; bases outside the gene matches: 9. Germline V lookup: CDR1 MGHRA, CDR2 YSYEKL. The CDR3 nucleotides read TGCGCCAGCAGCACACCCGGGACTAGCGTGGACGAGCAGTACTTC. It encodes CASSTPGTSVDEQYF.

V gene TRBV5-6 combines with J gene TRBJ1-2; 7 nucleotides agree with TRBD1. The CDR3 runs to 16 residues. Losses at the gene ends were 0 bases for V and 0 bases for J; bases not matched to a gene: 5. Germline CDR1 reads SGHDT; CDR2 reads YYEEEE. The CDR3 region is CASSLGTGLANYGYTF. The CDR3 coding sequence is TGTGCCAGCAGCTTGGGGACAGGTCTCGCTAACTATGGCTACACCTTC.